Listed below are T cell receptor beta chains from one sample, sequenced in a study of human T cells and chemical hapten exposure. TCRdb itself ran the RACE reads through MiXCR, one entry per CDR3 protein. The profile shows about 50,000 distinct CDR3 sequences, about 9.6% of them singletons. The sample in question was whole blood, obtained in connection with sensitization to the hapten diphenylcyclopropenone (DPC). These receptors came from a woman in her 30s with alopecia areata. Some clones in this sample may be carry-over from other donors' samples. Each CDR3 is given with its conserved first and last residue. Each record gives: J gene, clone size, V gene, D gene, CDR3 length, CDR3 protein, CDR3 DNA. D genes are given only for firm matches. Rows may omit the clone size; those that give it use once, few, many or a size class.

J: TRBJ2-5
size: .
V: TRBV5-1
D: TRBD2
length: 14
CDR3: CASSWTSAQETQYF
DNA: TGCGCCAGCAGCTGGACTAGCGCCCAAGAGACCCAGTACTTC

J: TRBJ1-4
size: few
V: TRBV7-8
D: .
length: 13
CDR3: CASSFRSGEKLFF
DNA: TGTGCCAGCAGCTTTCGCTCGGGGGAAAAACTGTTTTTT

J: TRBJ2-3
size: many
V: TRBV12-3/TRBV12-4
D: .
length: 17
CDR3: CASSLYGGGKSTDTQYF
DNA: TGTGCCAGCAGTTTATACGGAGGGGGGAAGAGCACAGATACGCAGTATTTT

J: TRBJ1-5
size: .
V: TRBV6-2/TRBV6-3
D: .
length: 15
CDR3: CASSYGPLRNQPQHF
DNA: TGTGCCAGCAGTTACGGTCCGTTACGCAATCAGCCCCAGCATTTT

J: TRBJ2-6
size: .
V: TRBV21-1
D: .
length: 19
CDR3: CASSSTGGLEISGANVLTF
DNA: TGTGCCAGCAGCTCAACAGGGGGTCTAGAGATATCTGGGGCCAACGTCCTGACTTTC

J: TRBJ1-2
size: many
V: TRBV6-1
D: TRBD1
length: 15
CDR3: CASSENGQGGYGYTF
DNA: TGTGCCAGCAGTGAAAACGGACAGGGGGGCTATGGCTACACCTTC

J: TRBJ1-1
size: many
V: TRBV19
D: .
length: 14
CDR3: CASNLQTGPTEAFF
DNA: TGTGCCAGTAACCTCCAAACGGGGCCCACTGAAGCTTTCTTT

J: TRBJ2-3
size: few
V: TRBV5-1
D: TRBD2
length: 17
CDR3: CASSSPTSGRSTDTQYF
DNA: TGCGCCAGCAGCTCCCCGACTAGCGGTCGAAGCACAGATACGCAGTATTTT

J: TRBJ2-7
size: .
V: TRBV7-9
D: .
length: 19
CDR3: CASSLPKASRGPNPYEQYF
DNA: TGTGCCAGCAGCTTACCGAAGGCATCCAGGGGCCCAAACCCCTACGAGCAGTACTTC

J: TRBJ2-5
size: few
V: TRBV5-6
D: .
length: 14
CDR3: CASRFTLCGETQYF
DNA: TGTGCCAGCAGGTTCACCCTGTGCGGGGAGACCCAGTACTTC

J: TRBJ2-1
size: .
V: TRBV5-1
D: TRBD1
length: 16
CDR3: CASSLGGTGYYNEQFF
DNA: TGCGCCAGCAGCTTGGGGGGGACAGGGTATTACAATGAGCAGTTCTTC

J: TRBJ1-2
size: many
V: TRBV6-1
D: .
length: 13
CDR3: CASRDELDYGYTF
DNA: TGTGCCAGCAGGGACGAGTTGGACTATGGCTACACCTTC

J: TRBJ2-3
size: .
V: TRBV12-3/TRBV12-4
D: TRBD2
length: 17
CDR3: CASSKGGTRARTDTQYF
DNA: TGTGCCAGCAGTAAAGGAGGGACTAGGGCCCGCACAGATACGCAGTATTTT

J: TRBJ2-3
size: .
V: TRBV7-8
D: TRBD2
length: 16
CDR3: CASSLPLAGGADTQYF
DNA: TGTGCCAGCAGCCTACCACTAGCGGGGGGGGCAGATACGCAGTATTTT

J: TRBJ2-7
size: .
V: TRBV19
D: TRBD1
length: 15
CDR3: CASSPRDSRNYEQYF
DNA: TGTGCCAGTAGTCCCCGGGACAGCCGGAACTACGAGCAGTACTTC

J: TRBJ2-7
size: few
V: TRBV21-1
D: .
length: 15
CDR3: CARLNRPHRAYEQYF
DNA: TGTGCCAGACTTAATCGTCCCCACAGGGCCTACGAGCAGTACTTC

J: TRBJ2-7
size: .
V: TRBV5-4
D: .
length: 15
CDR3: CASSLGWGRTDEQYF
DNA: TGTGCCAGCAGCTTGGGCTGGGGGCGAACGGACGAGCAGTACTTC

J: TRBJ1-3
size: .
V: TRBV6-5
D: .
length: 14
CDR3: CASKRGNSGNTIYF
DNA: TGTGCCAGCAAACGGGGTAACTCTGGAAACACCATATATTTT

J: TRBJ2-3
size: .
V: TRBV27
D: TRBD2
length: 16
CDR3: CASSSWLSGGTDTQYF
DNA: TGTGCCAGCAGTTCGTGGCTTAGCGGGGGCACAGATACGCAGTATTTT

J: TRBJ2-3
size: few
V: TRBV6-5
D: .
length: 14
CDR3: CASSYSRGADTQYF
DNA: TGTGCCAGCAGTTACTCGAGGGGGGCAGATACGCAGTATTTT

J: TRBJ2-6
size: few
V: TRBV6-5
D: .
length: 16
CDR3: CASSYWMGSGANVLTF
DNA: TGTGCCAGCAGTTACTGGATGGGTTCTGGGGCCAACGTCCTGACTTTC

J: TRBJ2-5
size: many
V: TRBV5-1
D: TRBD1
length: 16
CDR3: CASSEMGRGIIETQYF
DNA: TGCGCCAGCAGCGAAATGGGCAGGGGGATTATAGAGACCCAGTACTTC

J: TRBJ2-1
size: many
V: TRBV6-2/TRBV6-3
D: TRBD2
length: 16
CDR3: CASSYDPAGGPREQFF
DNA: TGTGCCAGCAGTTACGATCCAGCGGGGGGGCCGCGGGAGCAGTTCTTC

J: TRBJ1-1
size: few
V: TRBV7-9
D: .
length: 12
CDR3: CASSLGYPEAFF
DNA: TGTGCCAGCAGCCTCGGCTATCCTGAAGCTTTCTTT

J: TRBJ1-1
size: .
V: TRBV6-5
D: .
length: 16
CDR3: CASRPPAGRVNTEAFF
DNA: TGTGCCAGCAGACCACCCGCCGGCAGGGTAAACACTGAAGCTTTCTTT

J: TRBJ1-5
size: many
V: TRBV24-1
D: TRBD1
length: 16
CDR3: CATSDSQGSGNQPQHF
DNA: TGTGCCACCAGTGACTCACAGGGGTCGGGCAATCAGCCCCAGCATTTT

J: TRBJ2-3
size: few
V: TRBV21-1
D: .
length: 14
CDR3: CASSKATSTDTQYF
DNA: TGTGCCAGCAGCAAAGCTACTAGCACAGATACGCAGTATTTT